These 15 T cell receptor beta chains originate from one sample sequenced in a study of chemoradiotherapy in HPV16-positive cancers. Profiled with immunoSEQ multiplex PCR; TCRdb holds only in-frame clones, not every one. The sample carries several thousand clones, around 94% recorded once. This sample was taken from a patient who underwent chemoradiotherapy. The source is a human donor with HPV-associated anogenital cancer.

The chain uses TRBV7-9 and TRBJ1-1, with TRBD1 identical over 8 bases. Trimming cost V 5 bases and J 6 bases; bases outside gene matches: 11. Germline V lookup: CDR1 SEHNR, CDR2 FQNEAQ (reference sequence). This CDR3 has 15 residues. The chain's CDR3 is CASSPGQGSWPEAFF. The CDR3 DNA follows: TGTGCCAGCAGCCCCGGACAGGGCTCCTGGCCTGAAGCTTTCTTT.

The chain carries TRBV2 and TRBJ1-1; D uncertain. V was pared by 4 bases and J by 7 bases, with 4 bases between. The CDR3 extends over 10 amino acids. Germline loops: CDR1 SNHLY, CDR2 FYNNEI. CDR3 loop: CASSVGEAFF. In DNA form, the CDR3 reads TGTGCCAGCAGTGTGGGTGAAGCTTTCTTT.

The CDR3 here is CASSPLIAGGPYEQYF. The CDR3 DNA reads TGTGCCAGCAGCCCCTTAATAGCGGGGGGACCCTACGAGCAGTACTTC. The chain uses TRBV14 and TRBJ2-7, with 10 bases that match TRBD2. This CDR3 comprises 16 residues. Germline assignment: CDR1 SGHDN and CDR2 FVKESK. Losses at the gene ends were 4 bases for V and 2 bases for J; bases not matched to a gene: 8.

The chain employs TRBV7-2 and TRBJ1-3; D gene ambiguous. Trimming removed 1 base at V and 4 bases at J, with 11 bases between. The CDR3 length is 15 residues. Looked up from germline, CDR1 is SGHTA and CDR2 is FQGNSA. CDR3 coding DNA: TGTGCCAGCAGCTTAGATCCCCTCGGGGGAAACACCATATATTTT. It codes for CASSLDPLGGNTIYF.

The chain uses TRBV2 and TRBJ1-4, with D perhaps matching TRBD1 (5 bases). The germline V gene has CDR1 SNHLY and CDR2 FYNNEI. The CDR3 length is 16 residues. The V gene lost 0 bases and the J gene lost 6 bases, with 14 bases spanning the gap. CDR3 region: CASSEARGTADEKLFF. Here the CDR3 DNA reads TGTGCCAGCAGTGAAGCCCGCGGGACTGCTGATGAAAAACTGTTTTTT. Full variable domain (missing parts from reference TRBV2 and TRBJ1-4): EPEVTQTPSHQVTQMGQEVILRCVPISNHLYFYWYRQILGQKVEFLVSFYNNEISEKSEIFDDQFSVERPDGSNFTLKIRSTKLEDSAMYFCASSEARGTADEKLFFGSGTQLSVL.

The chain joins TRBV28 to TRBJ2-1; 7 positions match TRBD2. Trimming cost V 7 bases and J 4 bases; bases outside gene matches: 13. The CDR3 contains 16 residues. From germline, CDR1 is MDHEN and CDR2 SYDVKM. CDR3 in amino acids: CASTIAGGGPYNEQFF. The CDR3 DNA is TGTGCCAGCACAATAGCGGGCGGAGGCCCTTACAATGAGCAGTTCTTC. The full variable domain, completed using reference TRBV28 and TRBJ2-1, is DVKVTQSSRYLVKRTGEKVFLECVQDMDHENMFWYRQDPGLGLRLIYFSYDVKMKEKGDIPEGYSVSREKKERFSLILESASTNQTSMYLCASTIAGGGPYNEQFFGPGTRLTVL.

The J gene is TRBJ1-3, the V gene TRBV6-5; tentatively, D is TRBD1 (6 bases). The CDR3 loop spans 13 amino acids. V lost 7 bases and J 6 bases, leaving 13 bases between the germline ends. Per the germline V gene, CDR1 is MNHEY and CDR2 is SVGAGI. The CDR3, as DNA: TGTGCCAGCAAGAACAGGGTCCAAAACACCATATATTTT. This gives the protein CASKNRVQNTIYF.

The J gene is TRBJ2-1, the V gene TRBV7-9; 7 bases map to TRBD1. V was clipped by 6 bases and J by 7 bases; unmatched bases: 15. The CDR3 has 16 amino acids. Germline V gene lookup returns CDR1 SEHNR and CDR2 FQNEAQ (reference sequence). The CDR3 DNA follows: TGTGCCAGCAGTCCAACACAGGGGAGCAGGAAAAATGAGCAGTTCTTC. Its translation is CASSPTQGSRKNEQFF.

The rearrangement joins TRBV4-3 to TRBJ2-2; a weak D match, TRBD1 (6 bases). CDR3 size: 17 residues. From germline, CDR1 is LGHNA and CDR2 YSLEER. Between the trimmed V and J ends, which lost 1 base and 7 bases, there was a span of 19 bases. DNA of the CDR3: TGCGCCAGCAGCCAAGCTCCACCAGGGGCTGGAGGCGGGGAGCTGTTTTTT. Amino acids: CASSQAPPGAGGGELFF.

This rearrangement joins TRBV6-5 to TRBJ1-1; 9 bases match TRBD1. This CDR3 has 15 residues. With 6 bases clipped from V and 3 bases from J, the junction kept 8 bases outside the gene matches. CDR1 and CDR2 from the germline V gene are MNHEY and SVGAGI. The CDR3 sequence is CASRDRGSMYTEAFF. Written as DNA, the CDR3 is TGTGCCAGCAGGGACAGGGGTTCAATGTACACTGAAGCTTTCTTT.

The chain has TRBV5-1 and TRBJ1-3, with D possibly TRBD1 on 5 matching bases. CDR3 length: 15 amino acids. CDR1 is SGHRS and CDR2 is YFSETQ in the germline V gene. Trimming took off 0 bases at V and 3 bases at J, with 10 bases between the two ends. CDR3 nucleotide sequence: TGCGCCAGCAGCTTGGCCCAGGGCGGTGGAAACACCATATATTTT. The encoded protein is CASSLAQGGGNTIYF.

This clone came up a few times. The V call is TRBV6-5, the J call TRBJ2-2; D perhaps matches TRBD1 (6 bases). This CDR3 has 14 amino acids. Looked up from germline, CDR1 is MNHEY and CDR2 is SVGAGI. The ends were cut back, 6 bases at V and 5 bases at J, with 13 bases in the middle. CDR3: CASSRTGFTGELFF. CDR3 sequence (DNA): TGTGCCAGCAGCCGTACAGGGTTTACCGGGGAGCTGTTTTTT.

This chain connects TRBV5-6 to TRBJ2-1, with a tentative D call TRBD1 (5 bases). Trimming shortened V by 2 bases and J by 9 bases, and 15 bases separated the two germline ends. This CDR3 spans 14 amino acids. Germline V CDR1 and CDR2: SGHDT, YYEEEE. The DNA of the CDR3 is TGTGCCAGCAGCTTTCGCGAAGGGGTCGGTGAGCAGTTCTTC. This codes for CASSFREGVGEQFF.

The chain is built from TRBV6-9 and TRBJ1-1; D is uncertain. The ends were cut back, 6 bases at V and 6 bases at J, with 11 bases in the middle. The length of the CDR3 is 12 residues. Germline lookup yields CDR1 MNHGY and CDR2 SVAAGI. The CDR3: CASRVARPEAFF. The CDR3 DNA reads TGTGCCAGCAGGGTAGCGAGGCCTGAAGCTTTCTTT.

The count of this clone is one. The chain employs TRBV6-4 and TRBJ2-5; no firm D call. V was trimmed by 2 bases and J by 5 bases, leaving 9 bases between them. This CDR3 region has 13 residues. Germline lookup yields CDR1 MRHNA and CDR2 SNTAGT. As DNA, the CDR3 is TGTGCCAGCAGTGACAGGGTCTGGGAGACCCAGTACTTC. Its protein is CASSDRVWETQYF.